This T cell receptor (beta chain) derives from a study of blood T cell repertoires in COVID-19 (dated by TCRdb to the early 2020s). Broadly, across the study: The collaborator samples originated in the United States, Italy and Spain and spanned the acute and convalescent phases of COVID-19. The prospective study material was composed of cDNA or gDNA derived from T cells, B-cell-depleted T cells, or PBMCs. The dataset comprised deeply sampled blood TCRbeta repertoires from subjects exposed to, actively infected with, or recovered from COVID-19. The repertoires were released in a freely available public database meant as a resource for research on the immune response to SARS-CoV-2. Samples were obtained from the ongoing ImmuneRACE study (first 160 participants) and from 1,254 subjects provided by 6 global collaborators. Nearly every sample came with metadata listing a de-identified subject ID, COVID-19 status, age in years and sex. HLA class I and class II types, where available, came from metadata supplied by the sample provider rather than from assay-based typing.

The germline V gene (reference sequence) yields PRHDT for CDR1 and FYEKMQ for CDR2. The CDR3 measures 16 amino acids from cysteine to phenylalanine. Here the CDR3 DNA is all that survives: 48 bases in frame from base 1. V trim: 0 bases; J trim: 2 bases; unmatched bases: 6. Overall study outcomes, separate from this receptor: The amount of clinical and demographic metadata varied by source and participant and was provided uncurated.

For this clone: Its target antigen remains unknown. Base qualities are not provided; no much larger clone lies one nucleotide away.

In Seattle, one collaborating source enrolled patients while the infection was active and tracked those patients longitudinally over the course of disease. Collaborating institutions collected whole blood in K2EDTA tubes following their own protocols. For TCRbeta analysis, collaborators shipped samples as frozen whole blood, isolated PBMCs, or DNA extracted from either of those sample types. TCRbeta CDR3 regions were amplified from genomic DNA by means of the immunoSEQ Assay, a bias-controlled multiplex PCR. The published analysis was carried out like this. The number of nucleated cells in each sample was estimated by amplification of reference gene primers within the assay. Sequence reads were collapsed and filtered to measure the absolute abundance of every unique TCRbeta CDR3 rearrangement. Productive Simpson clonality was computed per sample as the square root of Simpson's diversity index over productive rearrangements. TCRdb's version of the immuneACCESS table is confined to in-frame rearrangements and falls short of the full clone set. An unresolved V gene accounts for under half of the shortfall where checked; the remainder is of unknown origin. V, J and clone size are those of that table, while D and trimming were read from the DNA. This sample comprises approximately 240,000 clones, 92% of them detected only once. Jointly, the top ten make up about 0.79% of the sample.

The clonotype was recovered from a man under 40 with COVID-19, enrolled during active disease. This chain joins TRBV13 to TRBJ1-2, and 7 bases in between align with TRBD1. Material: peripheral blood. CDR3 sequence: CASSLGTGSSNYGYTF. Here is the DNA: TGTGCCAGCAGCTTAGGGACAGGGTCGTCAAACTATGGCTACACCTTC.